These 19 T cell receptor beta chains came from one sample sequenced in a study of CD8+CD57+ T cells in acquired aplastic anemia. Genomic DNA provided the template from which TCR beta VDJ and CDR3 profiles were obtained. TCRdb called the reads again in MiXCR, with one record for every CDR3 protein. The repertoire holds a few hundred thousand distinct CDR3 sequences, approximately 33% seen once, with roughly 0.8% in the top ten. Flow cytometry had shown expanded CD8+CD57+ cells in the patients chosen for sequencing. The specimen sequenced was sorted CD4+, CD8+, or CD8+CD57+ T cells (not recorded which) from PBMCs. The receptors stem from a human donor with aplastic anemia.

This clonotype was counted many times. V and J are TRBV7-9 and TRBJ1-5; no firm D call. This CDR3 comprises 13 residues. The V and J ends lost 0 bases and 7 bases respectively, with 7 bases between them. CDR1 is SEHNR and CDR2 is FQNEAQ in the germline V gene (reference sequence). The chain's CDR3 is CASSLAGEQPQHF. The CDR3 DNA reads as TGTGCCAGCAGCTTAGCTGGGGAGCAGCCCCAGCATTTT.

The V call is TRBV7-3, the J call TRBJ1-3, with D possibly being TRBD1 (6 bases). CDR3 size: 17 residues. Germline V CDR1 and CDR2: SGHTA, FQGTGA. V was cut by 5 bases and J by 2 bases, with 19 bases left in between. CDR3 DNA: TGTGCCAGCAGCCGACTGGGGCAGGGGAAGACTGGAAACACCATATATTTT. Amino acids: CASSRLGQGKTGNTIYF.

This clonotype was observed a handful of times. The chain recombines TRBV30 with TRBJ1-3; D is perhaps TRBD1 (6 bases). Trimming pared 5 bases from V and 0 bases from J, leaving 8 bases between. The length of the CDR3 is 13 residues. Looked up from germline, CDR1 is GTSNPN and CDR2 is SVGIG (reference sequence). The DNA for the CDR3 is TGTGCCTGGGAACAGGGCTCTGGAAACACCATATATTTT. The encoded protein is CAWEQGSGNTIYF. The full variable domain, with the rest looked up from reference TRBV30 and TRBJ1-3, is SQTIHQWPATLVQPVGSPLSLECTVEGTSNPNLYWYRQAAGRGLQLLFYSVGIGQISSEVPQNLSASRPQDRQFILSSKKLLLSDSGFYLCAWEQGSGNTIYFGEGSWLTVV.

The chain carries TRBV2 and TRBJ1-1; no clear D. This CDR3 spans 12 amino acids. Trimming left V 4 bases short and J 8 bases short, with 11 bases between. CDR1 and CDR2 (germline): SNHLY, FYNNEI. The CDR3 nucleotides read TGTGCCAGCAGTGTTGGCATGCGAGAAGCTTTCTTT. Protein product: CASSVGMREAFF.

This clonotype showed up many times. V is TRBV19 and J is TRBJ2-7; either TRBD1 or TRBD2 may supply D (5 bases each). Trimming shortened V by 7 bases and J by 7 bases, and 17 bases separated the two germline ends. The CDR3 spans 13 residues. The V gene's germline CDR1 is LNHDA and CDR2 SQIVND (reference sequence). Here the CDR3 DNA reads TGTGCCAGTACCGCCTGGGGGTCTGGGGAGCAGTACTTC. Amino acids: CASTAWGSGEQYF. The whole variable domain, remainder taken from reference TRBV19 and TRBJ2-7, is DGGITQSPKYLFRKEGQNVTLSCEQNLNHDAMYWYRQDPGQGLRLIYYSQIVNDFQKGDIAEGYSVSREKKESFPLTVTSAQKNPTAFYLCASTAWGSGEQYFGPGTRLTVT.

This clonotype was counted a few times. The chain is built from TRBV3-1 and TRBJ1-2; weak D call: TRBD1 (5 bases). V was clipped by 3 bases and J by 7 bases, with 12 bases between them. The CDR3 spans 13 residues. CDR1 and CDR2 (germline): LGHDT, YNNKEL (reference sequence). The CDR3 sequence: CASSHGGDRGYTF. CDR3 in DNA: TGTGCCAGCAGCCATGGGGGGGATCGTGGCTACACCTTC. Variable domain in full (rest from reference TRBV3-1 and TRBJ1-2): DTAVSQTPKYLVTQMGNDKSIKCEQNLGHDTMYWYKQDSKKFLKIMFSYNNKELIINETVPNRFSPKSPDKAHLNLHINSLELGDSAVYFCASSHGGDRGYTFGSGTRLTVV.

V and J are TRBV30 and TRBJ1-2; D is unresolved. This CDR3 is 12 amino acids long. CDR1 and CDR2 (germline): GTSNPN, SVGIG (reference sequence). V was shortened by 2 bases and J by 2 bases, with 6 bases between the two germline ends. Written as DNA, the CDR3 is TGTGCCTGGAGTCGGGTAAACTATGGCTACACCTTC. Amino acids: CAWSRVNYGYTF.

This clonotype was observed a few times. The chain is built from TRBV6-1 and TRBJ2-3; no firm D call. Germline values: CDR1 MNHNS, CDR2 SASEGT. The CDR3 is made up of 14 amino acids. V lost 5 bases to trimming and J lost 2 bases, with 11 bases between them. The CDR3, as DNA: TGTGCCAGCAGTCAGACGGACCCCACAGATACGCAGTATTTT. Translating it yields CASSQTDPTDTQYF.

This clonotype came up many times. The chain couples TRBV12-3 or TRBV12-4 to TRBJ2-7; D remains ambiguous. This CDR3 is 11 amino acids long. The V gene lost 6 bases and the J gene lost 2 bases, with 5 bases spanning the gap. The CDR3 sequence is CASRSAYEQYF. CDR3 DNA: TGTGCCAGCAGGTCCGCCTACGAGCAGTACTTC.

This clonotype was seen only once. The junction and the germline gene differ at one end; a read error may be behind it. The chain joins TRBV9 to TRBJ2-7; 7 positions match TRBD1. Germline CDR1 and CDR2: SGDLS and YYNGEE. CDR3 length equals 17 residues. CDR3 sequence reads: CVSSVGLLTGNLGEQYF. The CDR3 DNA sequence: TGTGTCAGCAGCGTAGGCCTTTTGACAGGGAATTTAGGCGAGCAGTACTTC.

This clonotype has a single count. Given a much more abundant clone one base away, this may be a read error. V gene TRBV2 combines with J gene TRBJ1-4; D not certain. From germline, CDR1 is SNHLY and CDR2 FYNNEI. This CDR3 has 13 residues. The CDR3 spells CASGELGNEKLFF. In DNA form, the CDR3 reads TGTGCCAGCGGTGAGCTGGGCAATGAAAAACTGTTTTTT.

At least ten counts were recorded for this clonotype. The rearrangement links TRBV2 to TRBJ1-2, with D possibly TRBD1 on 5 matching bases. The CDR3 extends over 16 amino acids. V was clipped by 5 bases and J by 0 bases, with 16 bases between them. CDR1 and CDR2 from the germline V gene are SNHLY and FYNNEI. CDR3 region: CASSQSRDSANYGYTF. In DNA, the CDR3 is TGTGCCAGCAGTCAATCAAGAGACAGTGCTAACTATGGCTACACCTTC.

V is TRBV11-1 and J is TRBJ2-1; D may be TRBD1 (6 bases). V lost 3 bases and J lost 7, with 16 bases in between. The germline gives CDR1 SGHAT, CDR2 FQDESV (reference sequence). The CDR3 is 15 amino acids. CDR3 bases: TGTGCCAGCAGCTTCAGGGGATTCATCGGGAATGAGCAGTTCTTC. This sequence encodes CASSFRGFIGNEQFF.

Of note for this clonotype: A read error may produce the germline difference seen at one junction end. The V and J genes are TRBV10-2 and TRBJ2-7, with D possibly matching TRBD2 (5 bases). Germline V gene lookup returns CDR1 WSHSY and CDR2 SAAADI. This CDR3 region has 14 residues. In DNA, the CDR3 is TGTGCCAGCAGCCTTCTAGCCGGAAACTACGAGCAGTACTTC. This encodes CASSLLAGNYEQYF.

This clonotype was seen repeatedly, ten times or more. The V and J genes are TRBV29-1 and TRBJ1-6, with D possibly TRBD1 on 6 matching bases. Germline V lookup: CDR1 SQVTM, CDR2 ANQGSEA. This CDR3 contains 14 residues. Trimming took off 0 bases at V and 10 bases at J, with 13 bases between the two ends. CDR3 DNA sequence: TGCAGCGTTGAAGATCAGGGGTTGGGGTCACCCCTCCACTTT. Its protein is CSVEDQGLGSPLHF.

This sequence joins TRBV20-1 and TRBJ2-7; TRBD1 might be the D (5 bases). CDR1 is DFQATT, CDR2 SNEGSKA, per germline (reference sequence). Deletions cut 3 bases from V and 2 bases from J, with 14 bases between. CDR3 length: 14 amino acids. The CDR3 is CSARGPRIAYEQYF. In DNA form, the CDR3 reads TGCAGTGCTAGGGGGCCCAGGATAGCCTACGAGCAGTACTTC.

This clonotype was counted a few times. This rearrangement joins TRBV6-1 to TRBJ1-2; no clear D. Germline V gives CDR1 MNHNS, CDR2 SASEGT. The CDR3 runs 14 residues. The V end lost 3 bases, the J end lost 3 bases, and 11 bases lay between the germline ends. CDR3: CASSDAGIYYGYTF. Here the CDR3 DNA reads TGTGCCAGCAGTGACGCGGGGATTTACTATGGCTACACCTTC.

This clonotype was found many times. The genes are TRBV14 and TRBJ1-2; D gene unclear. This CDR3 contains 13 residues. Trimming took off 7 bases at V and 3 bases at J, with 12 bases between the two ends. Germline V lookup: CDR1 SGHDN, CDR2 FVKESK. This chain's CDR3 is CASTQVPYYGYTF. In nucleotides, the CDR3 is TGTGCCAGCACCCAGGTGCCTTACTATGGCTACACCTTC.

The sample holds many counts of this clonotype. The chain carries TRBV7-2 and TRBJ2-1; D ambiguous. The germline CDR1 and CDR2 sequences are SGHTA and FQGNSA. Trimming took off 5 bases at V and 1 base at J, with 3 bases between the two ends. The CDR3 consists of 12 residues. This chain's CDR3 is CASSKSYNEQFF. The CDR3, as DNA: TGTGCCAGCAGCAAGTCCTACAATGAGCAGTTCTTC.